Listed here are 30 T cell receptor beta chains from one sample, sequenced in a study of neurological immune-mediated disorders. TCRdb recomputed calls from the 5' RACE reads with MiXCR, one row per CDR3 protein. Here the sample spans around 62,000 distinct CDR3 sequences, approximately 4.2% being singletons. Sequenced input: PBMCs. The origin of the receptors is a man aged 45-65 years with multiple sclerosis.

This clonotype has ten or more counts. The V call is TRBV29-1, the J call TRBJ1-1; TRBD1 might be the D (6 bases). Germline V gene sequence: CDR1 SQVTM, CDR2 ANQGSEA. V was clipped by 5 bases and J by 3 bases, with 13 bases between them. CDR3 length equals 13 residues. The CDR3 DNA sequence: TGCAGCGTTCAGGGGAGAAGTGACACTGAAGCTTTCTTT. Translating gives CSVQGRSDTEAFF.

This clonotype was seen at least ten times. The rearrangement joins TRBV10-1 to TRBJ2-2; no definite D call. This CDR3 has 14 residues. The germline CDR1 and CDR2 sequences are WNHNN and SYGVQD (reference sequence). Trimming removed 0 bases from V and 1 base from J, with 3 bases in between. The CDR3 is CASSESQNTGELFF. In DNA form, the CDR3 reads TGCGCCAGCAGTGAGTCTCAGAACACCGGGGAGCTGTTTTTT.

At least ten counts were recorded for this clonotype. V gene TRBV5-1 combines with J gene TRBJ1-1; the D gene is possibly TRBD1 (6 bases). CDR1 and CDR2 from the germline V gene are SGHRS and YFSETQ. The CDR3 covers 16 residues. Trimming left V 0 bases short and J 1 base short, with 13 bases between. CDR3 sequence: CASSLGLVQGNTEAFF. The CDR3 nucleotides are TGCGCCAGCAGCTTGGGCCTTGTACAGGGGAACACTGAAGCTTTCTTT.

Ten or more counts support this clonotype. The CDR3 is CASNLRDSNTEAFF. The CDR3 DNA is TGTGCCAGCAACTTACGGGACTCGAACACTGAAGCTTTCTTT. The chain joins TRBV12-3 or TRBV12-4 to TRBJ1-1, with a weak D call TRBD1 (5 bases). V lost 7 bases to trimming and J lost 1 base, with 13 bases between them. This CDR3 region has 14 residues.

The genes are TRBV4-2 and TRBJ2-3; D gene ambiguous. There are 14 residues in the CDR3. Germline CDR1 reads LGHNA; CDR2 reads YNFKEQ. Trimming stripped 1 base from V and 2 bases from J, with 7 bases between. CDR3 region: CASSQALNTDTQYF. As DNA, the CDR3 is TGTGCCAGCAGCCAAGCACTTAACACAGATACGCAGTATTTT.

This clonotype has a count of ten or more. CDR3 in amino acids: CAIGETRTSTDTQYF. CDR3 nucleotide sequence: TGTGCCATTGGAGAAACTAGAACTAGCACAGATACGCAGTATTTT. The genes are TRBV10-3 and TRBJ2-3; D is perhaps TRBD2 (5 bases). Germline V gives CDR1 ENHRY, CDR2 SYGVKD. Trimming left V 9 bases short and J 0 bases short, with 16 bases between. This CDR3 is built from 15 residues.

The rearrangement uses TRBV5-1 and TRBJ2-1, with 8 bases fitting TRBD2. Germline CDR1 is SGHRS and CDR2 is YFSETQ. The CDR3 has 14 residues. After removal of 5 bases from V and 4 bases from J, the junction contained 5 bases not matched to a gene. CDR3 in DNA: TGCGCCAGCAGGGATAGCGGGAAATACAATGAGCAGTTCTTC. Translating gives CASRDSGKYNEQFF. Variable domain in full (rest from reference TRBV5-1 and TRBJ2-1): KAGVTQTPRYLIKTRGQQVTLSCSPISGHRSVSWYQQTPGQGLQFLFEYFSETQRNKGNFPGRFSGRQFSNSRSEMNVSTLELGDSALYLCASRDSGKYNEQFFGPGTRLTVL.

In this sample, this clonotype turned up a few times. Compared with germline, one end of the junction differs, possibly owing to a read error. The chain is built from TRBV4-1 and TRBJ1-5, with a tentative D call TRBD1 (5 bases). The CDR3 has 17 amino acids. Germline values: CDR1 MGHRA, CDR2 YSYEKL. The CDR3 nucleotides read TGCGCCAGCAGCCAAGGGGGTCAGGGACCACTTAATCAGCCCCAGAATTTT. Its protein product is CASSQGGQGPLNQPQNF.

This clonotype was detected many times. The J gene is TRBJ1-1, the V gene TRBV6-5, with 8 bases that match TRBD1. The trim removed 6 bases at V and 6 bases at J, leaving 6 bases unmatched. Germline V gives CDR1 MNHEY, CDR2 SVGAGI. The CDR3 loop spans 13 amino acids. CDR3 nucleotide sequence: TGTGCCAGCAGAGGTACAGGGGGTGCTGAAGCTTTCTTT. Translation: CASRGTGGAEAFF.

This clonotype occurred many times. The chain joins TRBV5-1 to TRBJ2-5; 12 nucleotides align to TRBD2. Losses at the gene ends were 0 bases for V and 2 bases for J; bases not matched to a gene: 5. The length of the CDR3 is 17 residues. CDR1 SGHRS and CDR2 YFSETQ come from the germline V gene. Here the CDR3 DNA reads TGCGCCAGCAGCTTGGTGGCGACTAGCGGGGGACAAGAGACCCAGTACTTC. It translates to CASSLVATSGGQETQYF. Filled out from reference TRBV5-1 and TRBJ2-5, the complete variable domain reads KAGVTQTPRYLIKTRGQQVTLSCSPISGHRSVSWYQQTPGQGLQFLFEYFSETQRNKGNFPGRFSGRQFSNSRSEMNVSTLELGDSALYLCASSLVATSGGQETQYFGPGTRLLVL.

This clonotype was recorded many times. The chain couples TRBV5-1 to TRBJ1-5, with D perhaps matching TRBD1 (5 bases). V lost 0 bases to trimming and J lost 1 base, with 8 bases between them. This CDR3 is 15 amino acids long. Germline values: CDR1 SGHRS, CDR2 YFSETQ. The chain's CDR3 is CASSLEGQSNQPQHF. The DNA for the CDR3 is TGCGCCAGCAGCTTGGAGGGGCAGAGCAATCAGCCCCAGCATTTT. Combining the CDR3 with reference TRBV5-1 and TRBJ1-5 gives the whole variable domain KAGVTQTPRYLIKTRGQQVTLSCSPISGHRSVSWYQQTPGQGLQFLFEYFSETQRNKGNFPGRFSGRQFSNSRSEMNVSTLELGDSALYLCASSLEGQSNQPQHFGDGTRLSIL.

This clonotype was counted many times. This chain connects TRBV7-6 to TRBJ1-6, with TRBD1 matching 7 bases. Looked up from germline, CDR1 is SGHVS and CDR2 is FNYEAQ. This CDR3 region has 15 residues. With V trimmed by 5 bases and J by 6 bases, 7 bases remained unmatched. The CDR3 here is CASSPRDSLNSPLHF. The CDR3 DNA sequence: TGTGCCAGCAGCCCTCGGGACAGCCTTAATTCACCCCTCCACTTT.

This clonotype appeared many times. The rearrangement joins TRBV15 to TRBJ1-1; no definite D call. Germline loops: CDR1 LNHNV, CDR2 YYDKDF (reference sequence). V gave up 1 base and J gave up 7 bases, with 7 bases separating them. This CDR3 contains 12 residues. CDR3 sequence reads: CATSRGAVEAFF. The CDR3 nucleotides read TGTGCCACCAGCAGAGGGGCAGTTGAAGCTTTCTTT.

Ten or more counts support this clonotype. A read error may account for a junction end that differs from germline. This chain joins TRBV20-1 and TRBJ1-1; D uncertain. The CDR3 is made up of 13 amino acids. CDR1 and CDR2 from the germline V gene are DFQATT and SNEGSKA (reference sequence). The CDR3 here is CSASPQLNTEACF. The CDR3 DNA reads as TGCAGTGCTAGTCCACAGCTGAACACTGAAGCTTGCTTT.

This clonotype was counted at least ten times. J is TRBJ2-3 and V is TRBV12-3 or TRBV12-4; 7 bases fit TRBD2. V lost 9 bases and J lost 4; bases outside the gene matches: 13. The CDR3 sequence is 15 residues long. The CDR3 coding sequence is TGTGCCAGTATGGATCGGGGAGGGACGGCAGATACGCAGTATTTT. It is translated as CASMDRGGTADTQYF.

Only a few counts were recorded for this clonotype. This chain links TRBV4-2 with TRBJ2-1, with D unclear. Trimming removed 4 bases from V and 4 bases from J, with 5 bases in between. This CDR3 has 12 amino acids. Germline assignment: CDR1 LGHNA and CDR2 YNFKEQ. CDR3 region: CASSPGYNEQFF. As DNA, the CDR3 is TGTGCCAGCAGCCCGGGTTACAATGAGCAGTTCTTC.

This clonotype was recorded many times. J is TRBJ2-5 and V is TRBV6-1, with TRBD1 identical over 9 bases. Germline V gene data show CDR1 as MNHNS and CDR2 as SASEGT. Trimming at V came to 2 bases and at J to 4 bases, leaving 8 bases not matched to a gene. The CDR3 totals 16 residues. CDR3 loop: CASSEPGQGESETQYF. The CDR3 DNA is TGTGCCAGCAGTGAACCGGGACAGGGCGAATCAGAGACCCAGTACTTC.

This clonotype was seen ten or more times. V and J are TRBV7-2 and TRBJ2-2; 8 bases are a match to TRBD1. V lost 7 bases and J lost 3; bases outside the gene matches: 7. Germline assignment: CDR1 SGHTA and CDR2 FQGNSA. CDR3 length: 15 amino acids. CDR3 nucleotide sequence: TGTGCCAGCAAACCGGACAGGGCGGACACCGGGGAGCTGTTTTTT. This translates into CASKPDRADTGELFF. The variable domain in full, completed from reference TRBV7-2 and TRBJ2-2, reads GAGVSQSPSNKVTEKGKDVELRCDPISGHTALYWYRQSLGQGLEFLIYFQGNSAPDKSGLPSDRFSAERTGGSVSTLTIQRTQQEDSAVYLCASKPDRADTGELFFGEGSRLTVL.

This clonotype was detected many times. The gene calls are TRBV7-2 and TRBJ2-5, with 9 bases lining up with TRBD2. V trimming: 5 bases; J trimming: 4 bases; junction bases outside the gene matches: 5. Per the germline V gene, CDR1 is SGHTA and CDR2 is FQGNSA. This CDR3 contains 14 residues. Written as DNA, the CDR3 is TGTGCCAGCAGCCTCAGCGGGGGGACAGAGACCCAGTACTTC. Amino acid sequence: CASSLSGGTETQYF.

In its sample, this clonotype was seen many times. The limits of the CDR3 on the DNA are not certain, so only TCRdb's listed CDR3 is given. The chain links TRBV2 to TRBJ1-5. The CDR3 comprises 16 residues, both ends counted. Per the germline V gene, CDR1 is SNHLY and CDR2 is FYNNEI. The CDR3 region is CASRGFGAGAGQPQNF.

This clonotype was counted many times. The rearrangement links TRBV7-2 to TRBJ1-6, with unresolved D. The CDR3 is 15 amino acids. V lost 1 base to trimming and J lost 9 bases, with 13 bases between them. CDR1 is SGHTA, CDR2 FQGNSA, per germline. CDR3 amino acids: CASSLVPLVGSPLHF. The CDR3 DNA is TGTGCCAGCAGCTTAGTCCCCTTGGTGGGTTCACCCCTCCACTTT.

This clonotype was observed many times. The CDR3 DNA reads as TGCGCCAGCAGACCGCGCGGGGGGACCTACACCGGGGAGCTGTTTTTT. Translation: CASRPRGGTYTGELFF. This chain uses TRBV5-1 with TRBJ2-2; 8 positions agree with TRBD2. Unmatched junction bases numbered 9, after V lost 5 bases and J lost 3 bases. The CDR3 spans 16 residues. Germline V lookup: CDR1 SGHRS, CDR2 YFSETQ.

V usage is TRBV5-1 and J usage is TRBJ2-3, with unresolved D. The CDR3 has 16 residues. Per germline, CDR1 SGHRS and CDR2 YFSETQ. V lost 1 base and J lost 1, with 13 bases in between. The CDR3 protein is CASSLRSPARTDTQYF. The CDR3 region has the DNA TGCGCCAGCAGCTTGCGCTCACCGGCCCGCACAGATACGCAGTATTTT. The whole variable domain, filled in from reference TRBV5-1 and TRBJ2-3, reads KAGVTQTPRYLIKTRGQQVTLSCSPISGHRSVSWYQQTPGQGLQFLFEYFSETQRNKGNFPGRFSGRQFSNSRSEMNVSTLELGDSALYLCASSLRSPARTDTQYFGPGTRLTVL.

This clonotype has a count of ten or more. The chain combines TRBV15 with TRBJ2-2; the D call may be TRBD1 or TRBD2 (5 bases each). The CDR3 length is 16 residues. Germline V gene lookup returns CDR1 LNHNV and CDR2 YYDKDF (reference sequence). V lost 1 base and J lost 0, with 9 bases in between. CDR3 region: CATSRAGTTNTGELFF. In DNA, the CDR3 is TGTGCCACCAGCAGAGCCGGGACGACGAACACCGGGGAGCTGTTTTTT.

This clonotype was observed at least ten times. The rearrangement links TRBV20-1 to TRBJ2-1; possibly TRBD1 or TRBD2 for D (6 bases each). Germline V gives CDR1 DFQATT, CDR2 SNEGSKA (reference sequence). This CDR3 comprises 11 residues. CDR3 protein: CTGGGTNEQFF. The CDR3 DNA sequence: TGCACCGGGGGCGGGACCAATGAGCAGTTCTTC.

This clonotype came up many times. The chain employs TRBV3-1 and TRBJ1-1; D is ambiguous. The CDR3 sequence is 13 residues long. The germline V gene encodes CDR1 LGHDT and CDR2 YNNKEL (reference sequence). V was shortened by 1 base and J by 4 bases, with 7 bases between the two germline ends. CDR3 region: CASSQVSSTEAFF. The DNA of the CDR3 is TGTGCCAGCAGCCAAGTCTCTTCCACTGAAGCTTTCTTT.

This clonotype was recorded at least ten times. The chain has TRBV5-1 and TRBJ2-5, with a weak D call TRBD1 (6 bases). Germline-derived CDR1 and CDR2 are SGHRS and YFSETQ. This CDR3 has 13 amino acids. V lost 0 bases and J 3 bases, leaving 6 bases between the germline ends. The CDR3 sequence is CASSLGTEETQYF. The CDR3 DNA follows: TGCGCCAGCAGCTTGGGGACAGAAGAGACCCAGTACTTC.

This clonotype was recorded many times. This chain connects TRBV24-1 to TRBJ2-1; D gene uncertain. This CDR3 region has 16 residues. Germline-derived CDR1 and CDR2 are KGHDR and SFDVKD. Trimming cost V 4 bases and J 5 bases, with 17 bases left between them. CDR3 sequence reads: CATSEGWPAIDNEQFF. CDR3 in DNA: TGTGCCACCAGTGAAGGCTGGCCCGCTATTGACAATGAGCAGTTCTTC.

The rearrangement joins TRBV5-1 to TRBJ2-2; a possible D gene is TRBD2 (6 bases). The CDR3 has 16 residues. Germline V gene sequence: CDR1 SGHRS, CDR2 YFSETQ. The ends were cut back, 1 base at V and 5 bases at J, with 15 bases in the middle. The CDR3 region has the DNA TGCGCCAGCAGCTTGTCCAGCGGGTCGAGGACCGGGGAGCTGTTTTTT. Translating it yields CASSLSSGSRTGELFF.

In this sample, this clonotype turned up many times. V usage is TRBV5-1 and J usage is TRBJ2-5, with D possibly TRBD2 on 5 matching bases. Germline CDR1 reads SGHRS; CDR2 reads YFSETQ. Between the trimmed V and J ends, which lost 6 bases and 1 base, there was a span of 13 bases. The CDR3 is 14 amino acids. The CDR3 loop is CASKGPGIQETQYF. The CDR3 DNA reads TGCGCCAGCAAAGGGCCGGGGATCCAAGAGACCCAGTACTTC.